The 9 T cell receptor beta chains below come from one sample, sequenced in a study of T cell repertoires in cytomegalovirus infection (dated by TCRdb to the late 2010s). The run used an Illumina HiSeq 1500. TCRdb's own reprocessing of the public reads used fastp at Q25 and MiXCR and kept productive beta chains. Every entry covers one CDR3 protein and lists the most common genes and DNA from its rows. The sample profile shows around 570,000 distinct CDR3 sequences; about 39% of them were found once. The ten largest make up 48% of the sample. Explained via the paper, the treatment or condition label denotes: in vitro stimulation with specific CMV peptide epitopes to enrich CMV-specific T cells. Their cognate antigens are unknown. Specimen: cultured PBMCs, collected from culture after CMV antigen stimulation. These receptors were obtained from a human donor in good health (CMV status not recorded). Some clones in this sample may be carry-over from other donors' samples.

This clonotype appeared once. CDR3 residues: CARSSGSYNSPLHF. The CDR3 region has the DNA TGTGCCCGGTCATCTGGGTCCTATAATTCACCCCTCCACTTT. The V and J genes are TRBV19 and TRBJ1-6; D unclear. V shed 11 bases and J shed 1 base, with 12 bases lying between them. Germline V gives CDR1 LNHDA, CDR2 SQIVND (reference sequence). This CDR3 is built from 14 residues.

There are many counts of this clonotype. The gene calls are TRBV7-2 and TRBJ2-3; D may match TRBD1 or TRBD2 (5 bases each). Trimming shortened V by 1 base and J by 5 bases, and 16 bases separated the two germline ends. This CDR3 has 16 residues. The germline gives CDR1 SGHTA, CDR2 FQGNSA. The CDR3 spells CASSLVGFSGRDTQYF. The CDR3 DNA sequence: TGTGCCAGCAGCTTAGTGGGCTTTTCAGGGAGAGATACGCAGTATTTT.

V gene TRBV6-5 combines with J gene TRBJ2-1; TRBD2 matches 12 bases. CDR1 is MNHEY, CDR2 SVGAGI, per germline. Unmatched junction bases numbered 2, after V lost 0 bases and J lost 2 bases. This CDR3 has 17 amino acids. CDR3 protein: CASSYSTSGSAYNEQFF. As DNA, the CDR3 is TGTGCCAGCAGTTACTCGACTAGCGGGAGTGCCTACAATGAGCAGTTCTTC.

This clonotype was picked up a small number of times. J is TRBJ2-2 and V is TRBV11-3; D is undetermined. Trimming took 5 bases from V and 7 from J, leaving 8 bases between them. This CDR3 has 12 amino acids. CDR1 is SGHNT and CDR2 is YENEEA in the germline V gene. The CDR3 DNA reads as TGTGCCAGCAGCAACCGTGGCGGGGAGCTGTTTTTT. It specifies CASSNRGGELFF. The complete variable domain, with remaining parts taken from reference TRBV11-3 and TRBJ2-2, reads EAGVVQSPRYKIIEKKQPVAFWCNPISGHNTLYWYLQNLGQGPELLIRYENEEAVDDSQLPKDRFSAERLKGVDSTLKIQPAELGDSAVYLCASSNRGGELFFGEGSRLTVL.

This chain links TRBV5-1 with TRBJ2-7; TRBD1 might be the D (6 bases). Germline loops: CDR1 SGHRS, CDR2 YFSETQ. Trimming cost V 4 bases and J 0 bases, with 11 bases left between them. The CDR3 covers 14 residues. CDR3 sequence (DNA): TGCGCCAGCAGCACCCGGACAGCCTCCTACGAGCAGTACTTC. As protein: CASSTRTASYEQYF.

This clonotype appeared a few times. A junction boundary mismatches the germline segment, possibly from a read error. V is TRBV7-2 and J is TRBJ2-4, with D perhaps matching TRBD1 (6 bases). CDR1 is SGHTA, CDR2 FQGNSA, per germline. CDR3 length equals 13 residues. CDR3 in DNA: TGTGCCAGCAGCTTATCGACGGACAGACACATGAACTTC. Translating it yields CASSLSTDRHMNF.

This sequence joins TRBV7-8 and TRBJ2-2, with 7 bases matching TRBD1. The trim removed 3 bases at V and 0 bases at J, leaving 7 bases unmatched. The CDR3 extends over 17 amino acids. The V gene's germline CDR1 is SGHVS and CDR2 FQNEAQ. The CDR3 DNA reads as TGTGCCAGCAGCTTGCAGACAGGGCGCGCGAACACCGGGGAGCTGTTTTTT. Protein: CASSLQTGRANTGELFF.

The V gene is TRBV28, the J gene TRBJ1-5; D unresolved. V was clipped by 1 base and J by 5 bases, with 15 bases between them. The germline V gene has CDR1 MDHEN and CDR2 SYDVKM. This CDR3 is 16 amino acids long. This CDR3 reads CASSLFEASSYQPQHF. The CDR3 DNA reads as TGTGCCAGCAGTTTATTTGAGGCTTCTTCTTATCAGCCCCAGCATTTT.

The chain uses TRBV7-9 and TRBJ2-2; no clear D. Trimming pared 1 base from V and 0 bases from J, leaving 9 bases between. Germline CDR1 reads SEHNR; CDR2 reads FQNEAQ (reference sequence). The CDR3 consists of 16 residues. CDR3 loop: CASSLGFNANTGELFF. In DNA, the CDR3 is TGTGCCAGCAGCTTAGGCTTTAATGCGAACACCGGGGAGCTGTTTTTT.